This T cell receptor (beta chain) was captured by sequencing in a study of shared clonotypes between healthy human individuals. Study-wide context: Donors had three CD4 naive, three CD4 memory, two CD8 naive and one CD8 memory plate apiece.

The CDR3 has 15 amino acids. CDR1 is LGHNA, CDR2 YNFKEQ, per germline. The V segment lost 4 bases and the J segment 6 bases; nucleotides outside the gene matches: 8. The assay was immunoSEQ multiplex PCR, and TCRdb's table has in-frame clones only and misses some. In the table there are hundreds of thousands of clones, roughly nine tenths of which are singletons. Naive CD8 cells comprised CD45RO-negative, CCR7-positively selected cells, excluding terminally differentiated effector memory CD45RA+ cells. This TCR derives from a man aged 25 to 40 in good health. This rearrangement joins TRBV4-2 to TRBJ2-7, with TRBD1 identical over 11 bases. Sequenced material: naive CD8+ T cells sorted from blood. CDR3 sequence reads: CASSPGQGEPGEQYF. The CDR3 coding sequence is TGTGCCAGCAGCCCGGGACAGGGGGAACCCGGCGAGCAGTACTTC.